This TCR beta chain was retrieved from a study of tumor-infiltrating lymphocytes in primary liver carcinoma. It was unsorted whole blood that yielded blood RNA, and germline DNA was also extracted. The template, about 550 ng total RNA, yielded TCR beta cDNA made with a constant-region primer. ARM-PCR was slightly modified, and three nested multiplex PCR rounds with it gave rise to the TCR beta libraries. In the first two PCR rounds, TRBV1-TRBV30 forward primers were paired with a C-beta reverse primer, and each round lasted approximately 9 cycles. TCRdb independently ran MiXCR on the multiplex PCR reads; one entry per CDR3 protein. Counted here are some 320,000 distinct CDR3 sequences, approximately 65% occurring once; the ten biggest clones make up roughly 8.6%. The CDR3 length is 14 residues. Trimming pared 0 bases from V and 13 bases from J, leaving 19 bases between. Germline loops: CDR1 SGHKS, CDR2 YYEKEE (reference sequence).

What was sequenced was peripheral blood. This TCR was sampled from a man aged 40-49 years with primary liver carcinoma and hepatitis B virus infection. The genes are TRBV5-5 and TRBJ1-1; possible D gene TRBD1, 5 bases. The CDR3 reads CASSLEGLAGQVFF. CDR3 coding DNA: TGTGCCAGCAGCTTGGAGGGGCTCGCGGGCCAAGTTTTCTTT.